One T cell receptor (beta chain) is described in this entry. What it binds is unknown. This sample was taken from a study of T cell repertoires in cytomegalovirus infection. V gave up 6 bases and J gave up 9 bases, with 12 bases separating them. This CDR3 spans 12 amino acids. Looked up from germline, CDR1 is LGHNA and CDR2 is YSLEER. TCRdb ran MiXCR on the reads and lists one entry per CDR3 protein. The table has under 150,000 distinct CDR3 sequences, roughly a quarter seen once. This TCR was recovered from a human donor in good health (CMV status not recorded). Some clones in this sample may be carry-over from other donors' samples. The chain uses TRBV4-3 and TRBJ2-1; D gene unclear. The sequenced sample consisted of PBMCs, sequenced either directly or after in vitro stimulation (not recorded which). CDR3 protein: CASRKIGSEQFF. Written as DNA, the CDR3 is TGCGCCAGCAGAAAAATAGGCTCTGAGCAGTTCTTC.